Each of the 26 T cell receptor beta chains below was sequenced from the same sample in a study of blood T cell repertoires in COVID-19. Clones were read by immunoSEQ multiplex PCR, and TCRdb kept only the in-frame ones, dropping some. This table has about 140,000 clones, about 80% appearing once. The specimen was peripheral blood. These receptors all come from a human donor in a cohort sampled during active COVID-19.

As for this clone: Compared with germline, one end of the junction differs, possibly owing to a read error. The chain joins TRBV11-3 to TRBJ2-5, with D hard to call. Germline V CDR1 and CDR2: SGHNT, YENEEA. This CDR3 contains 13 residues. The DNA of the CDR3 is TGTGCCAGCAGCGTAGACTTCCAAGAGACCCAGTACTTC. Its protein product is CASSVDFQETQYF. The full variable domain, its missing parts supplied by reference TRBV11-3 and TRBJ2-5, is EAGVVQSPRYKIIEKKQPVAFWCNPISGHNTLYWYLQNLGQGPELLIRYENEEAVDDSQLPKDRFSAERLKGVDSTLKIQPAELGDSAVYLCASSVDFQETQYFGPGTRLLVL.

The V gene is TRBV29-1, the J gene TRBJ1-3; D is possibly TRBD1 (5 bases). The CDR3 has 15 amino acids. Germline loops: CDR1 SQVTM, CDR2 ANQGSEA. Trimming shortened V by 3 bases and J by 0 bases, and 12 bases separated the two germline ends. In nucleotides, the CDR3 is TGCAGCGTTGACGCGGGACCAAACTCTGGAAACACCATATATTTT. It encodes CSVDAGPNSGNTIYF.

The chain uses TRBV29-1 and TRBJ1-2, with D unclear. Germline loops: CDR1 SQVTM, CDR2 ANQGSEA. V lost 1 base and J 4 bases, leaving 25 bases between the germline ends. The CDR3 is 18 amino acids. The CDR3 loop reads CSVEGTGGSREASYGYTF. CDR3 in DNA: TGCAGCGTTGAAGGTACTGGAGGTTCCAGAGAGGCGAGCTATGGCTACACCTTC.

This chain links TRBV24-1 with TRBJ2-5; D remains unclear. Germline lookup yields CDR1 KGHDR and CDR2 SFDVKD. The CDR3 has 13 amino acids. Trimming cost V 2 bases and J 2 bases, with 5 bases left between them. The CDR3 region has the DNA TGTGCCACCAGTGATTCTCAGCAAGAGACCCAGTACTTC. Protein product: CATSDSQQETQYF.

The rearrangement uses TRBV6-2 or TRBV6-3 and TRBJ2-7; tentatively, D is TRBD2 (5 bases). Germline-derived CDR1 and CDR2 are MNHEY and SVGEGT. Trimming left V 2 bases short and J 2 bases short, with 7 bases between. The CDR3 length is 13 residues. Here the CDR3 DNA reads TGTGCCAGCAGTTACCGGGGAGCCTACGAGCAGTACTTC. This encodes CASSYRGAYEQYF.

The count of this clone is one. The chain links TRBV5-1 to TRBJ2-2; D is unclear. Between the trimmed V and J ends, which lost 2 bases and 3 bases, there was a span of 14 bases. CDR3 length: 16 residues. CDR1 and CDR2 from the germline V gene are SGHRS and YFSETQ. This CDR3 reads CASSFDSLGDTGELFF. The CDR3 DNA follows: TGCGCCAGCAGCTTCGACTCCCTAGGAGACACCGGGGAGCTGTTTTTT.

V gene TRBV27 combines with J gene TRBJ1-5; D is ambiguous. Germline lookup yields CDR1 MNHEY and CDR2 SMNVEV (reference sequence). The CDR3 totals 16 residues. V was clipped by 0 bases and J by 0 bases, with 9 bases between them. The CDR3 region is CASSLSGVASNQPQHF. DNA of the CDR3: TGTGCCAGCAGTTTATCCGGGGTTGCTAGCAATCAGCCCCAGCATTTT.

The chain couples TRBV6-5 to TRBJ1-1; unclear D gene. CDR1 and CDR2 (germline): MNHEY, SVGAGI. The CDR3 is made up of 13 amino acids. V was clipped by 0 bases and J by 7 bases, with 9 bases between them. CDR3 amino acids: CASSYSGGFEAFF. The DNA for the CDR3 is TGTGCCAGCAGTTACTCGGGCGGGTTTGAAGCTTTCTTT.

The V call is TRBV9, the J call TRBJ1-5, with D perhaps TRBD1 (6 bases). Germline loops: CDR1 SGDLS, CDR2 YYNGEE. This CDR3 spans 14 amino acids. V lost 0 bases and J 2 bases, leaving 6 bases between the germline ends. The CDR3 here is CASSVGQGNQPQHF. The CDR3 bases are TGTGCCAGCAGCGTAGGACAGGGCAATCAGCCCCAGCATTTT. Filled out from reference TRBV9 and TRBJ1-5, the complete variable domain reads DSGVTQTPKHLITATGQRVTLRCSPRSGDLSVYWYQQSLDQGLQFLIQYYNGEERAKGNILERFSAQQFPDLHSELNLSSLELGDSALYFCASSVGQGNQPQHFGDGTRLSIL.

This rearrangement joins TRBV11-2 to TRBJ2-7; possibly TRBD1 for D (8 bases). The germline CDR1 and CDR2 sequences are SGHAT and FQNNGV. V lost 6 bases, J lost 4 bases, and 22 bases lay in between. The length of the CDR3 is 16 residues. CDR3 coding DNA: TGTGCCAGCAGTTTCCTGACCGGACAGGGAGGGTACGAGCAGTACTTC. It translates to CASSFLTGQGGYEQYF.

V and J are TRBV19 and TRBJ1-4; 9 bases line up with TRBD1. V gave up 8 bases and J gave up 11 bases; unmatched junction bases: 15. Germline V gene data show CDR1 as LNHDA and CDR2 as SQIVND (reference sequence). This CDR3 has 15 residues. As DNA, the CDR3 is TGTGCCAGTCGAGGTATTCGGGACAGGGTGGGGAAACTGTTTTTT. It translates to CASRGIRDRVGKLFF.

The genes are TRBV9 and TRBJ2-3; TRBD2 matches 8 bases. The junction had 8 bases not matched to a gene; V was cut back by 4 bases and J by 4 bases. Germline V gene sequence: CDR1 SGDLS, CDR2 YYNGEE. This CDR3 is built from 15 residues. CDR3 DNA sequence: TGTGCCAGCAGCTCTAAGCGGGAGCGAGCAGATACGCAGTATTTT. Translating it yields CASSSKRERADTQYF.

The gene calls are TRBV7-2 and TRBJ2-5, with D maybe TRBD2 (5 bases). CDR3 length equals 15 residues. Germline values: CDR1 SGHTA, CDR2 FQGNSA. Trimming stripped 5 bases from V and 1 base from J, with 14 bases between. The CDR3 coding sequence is TGTGCCAGCAGCCCGGAAATCAGCGGCCAAGAGACCCAGTACTTC. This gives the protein CASSPEISGQETQYF.

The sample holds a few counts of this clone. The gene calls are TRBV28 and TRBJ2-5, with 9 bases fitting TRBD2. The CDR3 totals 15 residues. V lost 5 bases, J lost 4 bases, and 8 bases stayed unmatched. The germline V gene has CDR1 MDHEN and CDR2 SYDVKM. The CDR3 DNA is TGTGCCAGCAGTGGGGTAGCGGGAGTCGGAGAGACCCAGTACTTC. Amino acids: CASSGVAGVGETQYF.

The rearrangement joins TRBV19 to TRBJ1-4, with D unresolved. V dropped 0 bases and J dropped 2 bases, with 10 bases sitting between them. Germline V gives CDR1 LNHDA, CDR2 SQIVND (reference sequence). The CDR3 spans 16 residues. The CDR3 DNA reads TGTGCCAGTAGTATAGAAGGGAGCGGGACTAATGAAAAACTGTTTTTT. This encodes CASSIEGSGTNEKLFF.

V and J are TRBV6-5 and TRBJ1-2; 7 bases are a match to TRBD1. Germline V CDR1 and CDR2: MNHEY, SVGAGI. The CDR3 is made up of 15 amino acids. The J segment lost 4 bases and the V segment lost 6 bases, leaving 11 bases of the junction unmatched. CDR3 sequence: CASRMTGKALYGYTF. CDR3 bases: TGTGCCAGCAGGATGACAGGGAAGGCCCTCTATGGCTACACCTTC.

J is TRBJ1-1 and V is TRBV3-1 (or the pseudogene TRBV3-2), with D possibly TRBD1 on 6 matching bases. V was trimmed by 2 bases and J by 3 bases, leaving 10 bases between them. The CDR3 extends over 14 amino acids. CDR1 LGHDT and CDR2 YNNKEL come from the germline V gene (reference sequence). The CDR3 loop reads CASSQWGQDTEAFF. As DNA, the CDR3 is TGTGCCAGCAGCCAATGGGGGCAGGACACTGAAGCTTTCTTT.

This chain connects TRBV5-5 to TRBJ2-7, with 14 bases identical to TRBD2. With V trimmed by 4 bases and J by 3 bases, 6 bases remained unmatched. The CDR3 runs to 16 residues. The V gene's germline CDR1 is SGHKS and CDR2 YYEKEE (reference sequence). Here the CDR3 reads CASSAGLAGVLYEQYV. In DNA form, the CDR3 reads TGTGCCAGCAGCGCGGGACTAGCGGGGGTCCTCTACGAGCAGTACGTC.

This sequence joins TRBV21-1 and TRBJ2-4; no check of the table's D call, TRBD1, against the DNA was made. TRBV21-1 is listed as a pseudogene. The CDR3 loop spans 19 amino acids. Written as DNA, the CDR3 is TGTGCCAGGCCGGCGACCGGGACAGGGGTTGGTTTAGCCAAAAACATTCAGTACTTC. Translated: CARPATGTGVGLAKNIQYF.

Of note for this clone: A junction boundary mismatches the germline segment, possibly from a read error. The CDR3 bases are TGCAGCGGTGAATCGGGAGGCCTCAATGAGCAGTTCTTC. This gives the protein CSGESGGLNEQFF. The chain couples TRBV29-1 to TRBJ2-1; the match to TRBD2 covers 7 bases. Per germline, CDR1 SQVTM and CDR2 ANQGSEA. This CDR3 comprises 13 residues.

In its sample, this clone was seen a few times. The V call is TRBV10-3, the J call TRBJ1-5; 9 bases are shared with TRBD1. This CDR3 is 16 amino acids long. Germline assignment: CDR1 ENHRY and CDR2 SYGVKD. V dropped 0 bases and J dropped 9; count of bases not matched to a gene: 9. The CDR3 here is CAISESLGQGTGPQHF. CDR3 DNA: TGTGCCATCAGTGAGTCGCTGGGACAGGGCACCGGGCCCCAGCATTTT.

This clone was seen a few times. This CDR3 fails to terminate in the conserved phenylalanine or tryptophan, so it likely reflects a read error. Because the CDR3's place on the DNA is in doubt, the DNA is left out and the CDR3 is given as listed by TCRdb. CDR3: CASGLVGVQSGIC. The rearrangement uses TRBV12-5 and TRBJ2-3; the table's D call of TRBD2 was not tested on the DNA. The CDR3 numbers 13 amino acids, ends counted. The germline V gene has CDR1 LGHNT and CDR2 FRNRAP.

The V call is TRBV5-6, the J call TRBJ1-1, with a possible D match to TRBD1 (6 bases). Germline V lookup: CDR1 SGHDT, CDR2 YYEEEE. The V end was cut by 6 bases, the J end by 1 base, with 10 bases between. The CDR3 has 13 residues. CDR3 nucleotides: TGTGCCAGCAACAGGGAGACGAACACTGAAGCTTTCTTT. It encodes CASNRETNTEAFF.

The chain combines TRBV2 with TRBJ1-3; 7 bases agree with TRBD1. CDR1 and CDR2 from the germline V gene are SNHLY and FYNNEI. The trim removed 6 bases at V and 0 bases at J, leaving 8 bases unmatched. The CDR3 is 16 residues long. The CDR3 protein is CASSFSGTASGNTIYF. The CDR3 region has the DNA TGTGCCAGCAGCTTCTCCGGGACAGCCTCTGGAAACACCATATATTTT.

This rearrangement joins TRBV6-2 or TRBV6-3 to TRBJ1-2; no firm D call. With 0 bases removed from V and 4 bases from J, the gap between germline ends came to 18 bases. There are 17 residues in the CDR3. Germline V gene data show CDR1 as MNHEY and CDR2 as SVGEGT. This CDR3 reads CASSYSSLKASIYGYTF. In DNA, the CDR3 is TGTGCCAGCAGTTACTCGAGCCTCAAAGCCTCAATCTATGGCTACACCTTC.

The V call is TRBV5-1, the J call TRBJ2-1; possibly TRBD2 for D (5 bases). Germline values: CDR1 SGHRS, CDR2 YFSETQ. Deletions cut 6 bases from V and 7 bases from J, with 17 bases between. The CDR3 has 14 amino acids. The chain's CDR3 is CASNVVSRANEQFF. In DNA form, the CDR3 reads TGCGCCAGCAATGTGGTATCGAGGGCAAATGAGCAGTTCTTC.